This T cell receptor beta chain stems from a study of shared clonotypes between healthy human individuals. Study-level information: Donor composition was two women and three men, aged 18 to 49.

The assay used deep level. Every unsorted PBMC PCR replicate was loaded with about 290 ng DNA, roughly 30,000 T cell genomes. Unsorted PBMCs provided DNA that was sequenced on ten immunoSEQ deep assay plates. The protocol was immunoSEQ multiplex PCR, while the TCRdb copy is restricted to in-frame clones and leaves out a portion. Counted here are about 480,000 clones, nearly 80% occurring once; the ten biggest clones make up about an eighth. This CDR3 is built from 16 residues. Per the germline V gene, CDR1 is SGHNT and CDR2 is YYREEE (reference sequence). V was clipped by 0 bases and J by 3 bases, with 16 bases between them.

This TCR was recovered from a woman between 40 and 50 years old in good health. Some clones in this sample may be carry-over from other donors' samples. The chain joins TRBV5-4 to TRBJ2-7; TRBD1 might be the D (6 bases). Sequenced sample: PBMCs. Here the CDR3 reads CASSLDAGTTNYEQYF. CDR3 DNA sequence: TGTGCCAGCAGCTTGGACGCAGGGACAACCAACTACGAGCAGTACTTC.